Each of the 6 T cell receptor beta chains below was sequenced from the same sample in a study of blood T cell repertoires in COVID-19. Repertoires were generated with immunoSEQ multiplex PCR, while TCRdb's copy carries only in-frame clones and drops some. The sample includes about 170,000 clones, approximately 82% of them seen just once. Sequenced sample: PBMCs or T cells enriched from blood (not recorded which). The receptors stem from a woman in her forties or fifties who had recovered from COVID-19.

This clone was found once. The rearrangement joins TRBV4-1 to TRBJ2-6; possibly TRBD1 for D (6 bases). V lost 3 bases to trimming and J lost 0 bases, with 18 bases between them. Germline assignment: CDR1 MGHRA and CDR2 YSYEKL. This CDR3 region has 19 residues. The CDR3 here is CASSQLTGQESSGANVLTF. The DNA of the CDR3 is TGCGCCAGCAGCCAGCTTACAGGGCAAGAGAGCTCTGGGGCCAACGTCCTGACTTTC.

This chain connects TRBV19 to TRBJ1-6; 9 bases match TRBD1. The V gene's germline CDR1 is LNHDA and CDR2 SQIVND (reference sequence). There are 16 residues in the CDR3. V lost 6 bases and J lost 4; bases outside the gene matches: 7. CDR3 loop: CASSRTGGAYNSPLHF. CDR3 coding DNA: TGTGCCAGTAGCCGTACAGGGGGCGCTTATAATTCACCCCTCCACTTT.

The chain recombines TRBV2 with TRBJ1-2, with TRBD1 matching over 9 bases. V shed 6 bases and J 8 bases; nucleotides not matched to a gene: 16. The CDR3 contains 16 residues. Germline CDR1 SNHLY, CDR2 FYNNEI. The CDR3 protein is CASRRGTGLRDRGYTF. The CDR3 DNA is TGTGCCAGCAGGAGAGGGACAGGGCTTCGGGATAGAGGCTACACCTTC.

The chain combines TRBV9 with TRBJ2-5, with 8 bases fitting TRBD2. V lost 2 bases and J lost 5; bases outside the gene matches: 11. The V gene's germline CDR1 is SGDLS and CDR2 YYNGEE. The CDR3 runs to 16 residues. For the CDR3, the DNA is TGTGCCAGCAGCGTTCATCCAGCGGGGGCGACGGAGACCCAGTACTTC. This gives the protein CASSVHPAGATETQYF. Filled out from reference TRBV9 and TRBJ2-5, the complete variable domain reads DSGVTQTPKHLITATGQRVTLRCSPRSGDLSVYWYQQSLDQGLQFLIQYYNGEERAKGNILERFSAQQFPDLHSELNLSSLELGDSALYFCASSVHPAGATETQYFGPGTRLLVL.

This clone was found once. The chain is built from TRBV19 and TRBJ2-3; D gene unclear. There are 13 residues in the CDR3. Germline CDR1 and CDR2: LNHDA and SQIVND (reference sequence). V lost 3 bases to trimming and J lost 6 bases, with 10 bases between them. CDR3 nucleotides: TGTGCCAGTAGTATCGGAGTCACGGATACGCAGTATTTT. Protein product: CASSIGVTDTQYF. Drawing the rest from reference TRBV19 and TRBJ2-3, the complete variable domain is DGGITQSPKYLFRKEGQNVTLSCEQNLNHDAMYWYRQDPGQGLRLIYYSQIVNDFQKGDIAEGYSVSREKKESFPLTVTSAQKNPTAFYLCASSIGVTDTQYFGPGTRLTVL.

This chain links TRBV28 with TRBJ2-7; 7 bases are shared with TRBD1. The CDR3 totals 14 residues. V shed 1 base and J 5 bases; nucleotides not matched to a gene: 5. Per the germline V gene, CDR1 is MDHEN and CDR2 is SYDVKM. The CDR3 DNA is TGTGCCAGCAGTTTATCTACAGGGGTACACGAGCAGTACGTC. Translation: CASSLSTGVHEQYV.